What follows describes a single TCR beta chain. The data belong to a study of response to subunit inactivated influenza vaccine. MiXCR, run by TCRdb on the RT-PCR reads, gives a single entry per CDR3 protein. The data hold about 650,000 distinct CDR3 sequences, with 15% to 18% observed a single time. The CDR3 extends over 11 amino acids. V was cut by 4 bases and J by 7 bases, with 5 bases left in between. The input for sequencing was PBMCs from blood, taken about 11 days after vaccination. The chain has TRBV12-3 or TRBV12-4 and TRBJ1-5; no definite D call. This receptor was obtained from a man over 45 who received an inactivated influenza vaccine. CDR3 region: CASSYGQPQHF. The DNA of the CDR3 is TGTGCCAGCAGTTATGGACAGCCCCAGCATTTT.